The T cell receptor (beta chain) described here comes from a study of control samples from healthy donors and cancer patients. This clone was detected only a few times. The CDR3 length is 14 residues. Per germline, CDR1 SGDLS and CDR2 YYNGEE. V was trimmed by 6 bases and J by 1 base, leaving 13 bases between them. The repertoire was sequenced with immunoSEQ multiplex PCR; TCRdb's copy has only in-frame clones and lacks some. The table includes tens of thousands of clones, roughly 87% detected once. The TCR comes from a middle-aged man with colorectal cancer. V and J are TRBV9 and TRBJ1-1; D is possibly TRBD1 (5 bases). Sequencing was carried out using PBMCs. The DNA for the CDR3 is TGTGCCAGCATCCCCTGGGACGGGAACACTGAAGCTTTCTTT. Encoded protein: CASIPWDGNTEAFF.